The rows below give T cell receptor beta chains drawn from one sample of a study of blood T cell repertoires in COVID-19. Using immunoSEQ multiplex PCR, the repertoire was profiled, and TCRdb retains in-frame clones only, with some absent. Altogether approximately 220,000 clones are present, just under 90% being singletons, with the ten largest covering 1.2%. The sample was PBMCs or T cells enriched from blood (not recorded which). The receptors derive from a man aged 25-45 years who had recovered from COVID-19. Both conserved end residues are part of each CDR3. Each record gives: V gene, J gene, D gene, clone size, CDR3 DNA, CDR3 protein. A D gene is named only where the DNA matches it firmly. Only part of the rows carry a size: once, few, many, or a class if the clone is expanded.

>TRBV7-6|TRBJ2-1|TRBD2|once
TGTGCCAGCAGCTTTGAGGGAGGGCAAACTTACAATGAGCAGTTCTTC
CASSFEGGQTYNEQFF
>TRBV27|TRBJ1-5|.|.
TGTGCCAGCAGTTTCGGGCAGGGGAATCAGCCCCAGCATTTT
CASSFGQGNQPQHF
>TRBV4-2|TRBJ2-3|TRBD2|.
TGTGCCAGCAGCCAAGCATCTAGCGGGGTCTTCACAGATACGCAGTATTTT
CASSQASSGVFTDTQYF
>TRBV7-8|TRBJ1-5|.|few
TGTGCCAGCAGCTTAGGAGGGCTGACGTATAGCAATCAGCCCCAGCATTTT
CASSLGGLTYSNQPQHF
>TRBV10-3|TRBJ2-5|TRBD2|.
TGTGCCAGCGGGACTATTTCGTCTCGGGGAGAGACCCAGTACTTC
CASGTISSRGETQYF
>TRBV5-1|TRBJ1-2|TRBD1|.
TGCGCCAGCAGCTCCACAGGGGACCCATCTCTCTATGGCTACACCTTC
CASSSTGDPSLYGYTF
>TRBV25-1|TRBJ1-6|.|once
TGTGCCAGTGGCCAGGCCAATAATTCACCCCTCCACTTT
CASGQANNSPLHF
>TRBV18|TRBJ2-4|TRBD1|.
TGTGCCAGCTCCCCGGGACAGGGGGTAGGAACCAAAAACATTCAGTACTTC
CASSPGQGVGTKNIQYF
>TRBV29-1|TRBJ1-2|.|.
TGCAGCGTTGAAGATCCCGACAGTTATGGCTACACCTTC
CSVEDPDSYGYTF
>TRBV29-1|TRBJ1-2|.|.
TGCAGCGTTGAAACCTCCGGCGGAAACTATGGCTACACCTTC
CSVETSGGNYGYTF
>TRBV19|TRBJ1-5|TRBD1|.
TGTGCCAGTGATGACAGGGGGGTTCAGCCCCAGCATTTT
CASDDRGVQPQHF
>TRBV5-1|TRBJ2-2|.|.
TGCGCCAGCAGCTACGGACAGCCACGGGCCGGGGAGCTGTTTTTT
CASSYGQPRAGELFF
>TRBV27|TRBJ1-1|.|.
TGTGCCAGCAGTTTATATGGGCAGGGCCCTGAAGCTTTCTTT
CASSLYGQGPEAFF
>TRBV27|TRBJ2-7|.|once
TGTGCCAGCAGTTTAATTCCTCTCGGACAGTCCGAGCAGTACTTC
CASSLIPLGQSEQYF
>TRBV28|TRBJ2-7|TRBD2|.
TGTGCCAGTTCTGGGACTAGCGGGAGTAAGGGTGCCTACGAGCAGTACTTC
CASSGTSGSKGAYEQYF